A selection of T cell receptor beta chains follows, all from one sample in a study of Ad26.COV2.S vaccination and SARS-CoV-2 variants. The data were produced by immunoSEQ multiplex PCR, yet TCRdb's version contains in-frame clones alone and is incomplete. In the table there are approximately 150,000 clones, 80% to 90% of which are singletons. The sequencing used peripheral blood, collected after recovery from COVID-19. The receptors stem from a human donor who had recovered from COVID-19. Both conserved end residues are part of each CDR3. Fields, in order: V gene, clone size, D gene, J gene, CDR3 protein, CDR3 DNA. A D gene is named only where the DNA matches it firmly. Where a row states a size, it is once, few, many or the class of an expanded clone; other rows omit it.

>TRBV7-6|NA|TRBD1|TRBJ1-2
CASSLSSWTGANYGYTF
TGTGCCAGCAGCTTATCATCTTGGACAGGAGCTAACTATGGCTACACCTTC
>TRBV7-2|once|NA|TRBJ2-5
CASSLGIPGLGETQYF
TGTGCCAGCAGCTTGGGGATACCGGGTCTAGGAGAGACCCAGTACTTC
>TRBV5-1|few|NA|TRBJ2-1
CASSFDGYNEQFF
TGCGCCAGCAGCTTCGACGGCTACAATGAGCAGTTCTTC
>TRBV3-1/TRBV3-2|NA|NA|TRBJ1-1
CASSPPGKPTEAFF
TGTGCCAGCAGCCCGCCCGGAAAACCCACTGAAGCTTTCTTT
>TRBV19|NA|NA|TRBJ1-1
CASISGVETEAFF
TGTGCCAGTATTTCAGGGGTTGAAACTGAAGCTTTCTTT
>TRBV27|NA|NA|TRBJ1-6
CASQGGTYNSPLHF
TGTGCCAGCCAGGGAGGAACCTATAATTCACCCCTCCACTTT
>TRBV15|once|TRBD1|TRBJ1-1
CATSRGDSLNTEAFF
TGTGCCACCAGCAGGGGGGACAGCTTGAACACTGAAGCTTTCTTT
>TRBV19|NA|NA|TRBJ2-7
CASSWGLLYEQYF
TGTGCCAGTAGCTGGGGACTCCTCTACGAGCAGTACTTC
>TRBV5-1|NA|NA|TRBJ2-6
CASSSFSSLLASGANVLTF
TGCGCCAGCAGTTCTTTTTCCTCGCTCTTAGCCTCTGGGGCCAACGTCCTGACTTTC
>TRBV30|NA|TRBD1|TRBJ2-2
CAWLGTENTGELFF
TGTGCCTGGCTGGGGACAGAGAACACCGGGGAGCTGTTTTTT
>TRBV28|NA|TRBD1|TRBJ1-3
CASSPPGGGNTIYF
TGTGCCAGCAGCCCTCCAGGGGGAGGAAACACCATATATTTT
>TRBV28|NA|NA|TRBJ1-1
CASSVPGKKNTEAFF
TGTGCCAGCAGTGTGCCTGGGAAGAAGAACACTGAAGCTTTCTTT
>TRBV3-1/TRBV3-2|NA|NA|TRBJ2-2
CASSQDLWEALFF
TGTGCCAGCAGCCAAGATCTTTGGGAGGCGCTGTTTTTT
>TRBV18|NA|NA|TRBJ2-7
CASSPMGNTYEQYF
TGTGCCAGCTCACCCATGGGGAACACCTACGAGCAGTACTTC
>TRBV4-3|NA|NA|TRBJ2-7
CASSHQWREGDYEQYF
TGCGCCAGCAGCCATCAATGGAGAGAGGGGGACTACGAGCAGTACTTC
>TRBV6-5|NA|NA|TRBJ2-5
CASSYEFGRTQYF
TGTGCCAGCAGTTACGAGTTCGGTCGGACCCAGTACTTC
>TRBV12-1|NA|NA|TRBJ1-4
CASSLRTLATNEKLFF
TGTGCCAGCAGCCTTCGGACCCTTGCAACTAATGAAAAACTGTTTTTT
>TRBV5-1|NA|NA|TRBJ2-2
CASSLVGRALNTGELFF
TGCGCCAGCAGCTTGGTTGGGCGGGCCTTGAACACCGGGGAGCTGTTTTTT
>TRBV19|NA|TRBD1|TRBJ1-1
CASRIRGGNTEAFF
TGTGCCAGTAGGATCAGGGGGGGGAACACTGAAGCTTTCTTT
>TRBV14|once|NA|TRBJ2-3
CASSHAKGDTQYF
TGTGCCAGCAGCCATGCAAAGGGGGATACGCAGTATTTT
>TRBV5-1|NA|TRBD1|TRBJ2-7
CASSQRVRGYEQYF
TGCGCCAGCAGCCAAAGAGTCAGGGGGTACGAGCAGTACTTC
>TRBV12-3/TRBV12-4|NA|NA|TRBJ2-7
CASSLRGEQYF
TGTGCCAGCAGTTTACGAGGCGAGCAGTACTTC
>TRBV29-1|NA|TRBD1|TRBJ1-2
CSVPRTGAVGYTF
TGCAGCGTTCCTCGGACAGGGGCAGTAGGCTACACCTTC
>TRBV5-1|NA|TRBD1|TRBJ2-4
CASSLGGTGENIQYF
TGCGCCAGCAGCTTGGGAGGAACAGGGGAGAACATTCAGTACTTC
>TRBV3-1/TRBV3-2|NA|NA|TRBJ2-1
CASSQDLKGTYNEQFF
TGTGCCAGCAGCCAAGATTTAAAGGGAACCTACAATGAGCAGTTCTTC
>TRBV24-1|NA|TRBD1|TRBJ2-1
CATSDLATGYHNEQFF
TGTGCCACCAGTGACTTAGCGACAGGGTACCACAATGAGCAGTTCTTC
>TRBV10-2|NA|NA|TRBJ1-6
CASSGGFNSPLHF
TGCGCCAGCAGTGGAGGGTTCAATTCACCCCTCCACTTT
>TRBV7-2|NA|NA|TRBJ1-1
CASSSDGLNTEAFF
TGTGCCAGCAGCTCAGACGGTTTGAACACTGAAGCTTTCTTT
>TRBV4-1|once|TRBD1|TRBJ2-1
CASSQRTGRSYNEQFF
TGCGCCAGCAGCCAGAGGACAGGGCGGTCCTACAATGAGCAGTTCTTC
>TRBV30|NA|TRBD1|TRBJ1-6
CAWSLMTGNSPLHF
TGTGCCTGGAGTCTAATGACAGGGAATTCACCCCTCCACTTT
>TRBV6-5|NA|NA|TRBJ2-5
CASSNQETQYF
TGTGCCAGCAGCAATCAAGAGACCCAGTACTTC
>TRBV5-1|NA|NA|TRBJ2-2
CASSWDRGLTGELFF
TGCGCCAGCAGCTGGGACCGAGGATTAACCGGGGAGCTGTTTTTT
>TRBV3-1/TRBV3-2|NA|NA|TRBJ2-1
CASSQGNEQFF
TGTGCCAGCAGCCAAGGCAATGAGCAGTTCTTC
>TRBV28|NA|NA|TRBJ2-1
CASSLWGNNEQFF
TGTGCCAGCAGTTTATGGGGCAACAATGAGCAGTTCTTC
>TRBV11-2|once|NA|TRBJ2-3
CASSLGPGGSGDTQYF
TGTGCCAGCAGCTTAGGGCCGGGGGGCAGCGGAGATACGCAGTATTTT
>TRBV7-2|NA|TRBD1|TRBJ1-5
CASSLEPMTGRKQPQHF
TGTGCCAGCAGCTTAGAGCCTATGACAGGGCGGAAACAGCCCCAGCATTTT
>TRBV28|NA|NA|TRBJ2-4
CASSSTRGNIQYF
TGTGCCAGCAGTTCGACAAGGGGAAACATTCAGTACTTC
>TRBV3-1/TRBV3-2|NA|NA|TRBJ2-3
CASRYSLTDTQYF
TGTGCCAGCAGATACAGCCTCACAGATACGCAGTATTTT
>TRBV27|NA|TRBD2|TRBJ2-7
CASTHGTSYEQYF
TGTGCCAGCACCCACGGGACTAGCTACGAGCAGTACTTC
>TRBV15|NA|NA|TRBJ2-5
CATSRDSNRAGTQYF
TGTGCCACCAGCAGAGATAGTAACAGGGCGGGGACCCAGTACTTC
>TRBV9|NA|TRBD2|TRBJ2-3
CASSVKGLAGDTQYF
TGTGCCAGCAGCGTAAAGGGACTAGCGGGGGATACGCAGTATTTT
>TRBV6-5|NA|NA|TRBJ1-2
CASGHPGSSYGYTF
TGTGCCAGCGGTCATCCGGGCTCTAGCTATGGCTACACCTTC
>TRBV5-6|NA|TRBD1|TRBJ2-7
CASSWGQFPSYEQYF
TGTGCCAGCAGCTGGGGACAGTTCCCTTCCTACGAGCAGTACTTC
>TRBV5-1|NA|NA|TRBJ2-7
CASSLGGSEQYF
TGCGCCAGCAGCTTGGGGGGATCCGAGCAGTACTTC
>TRBV30|NA|NA|TRBJ1-1
CAWNWGQGKTEAFF
TGTGCCTGGAACTGGGGACAAGGAAAAACTGAAGCTTTCTTT
>TRBV5-1|NA|TRBD2|TRBJ2-7
CASSLGYQRDYPYEQYF
TGCGCCAGCAGCCTCGGTTACCAGCGGGACTATCCTTACGAGCAGTACTTC
>TRBV5-6|NA|TRBD1|TRBJ1-6
CASSGGQNSPLHF
TGTGCCAGCAGCGGGGGACAGAATTCACCCCTCCACTTT
>TRBV7-2|NA|NA|TRBJ1-5
CASSPRGQPQHF
TGTGCCAGCAGCCCCCGCGGGCAGCCCCAGCATTTT
>TRBV5-4|many|TRBD1|TRBJ2-7
CASSLRTGQTYEQYF
TGTGCCAGCAGCCTTAGGACAGGGCAAACCTACGAGCAGTACTTC
>TRBV6-5|NA|NA|TRBJ2-6
CASRGRRANVLTF
TGTGCCAGCCGGGGGCGTAGGGCCAACGTCCTGACTTTC